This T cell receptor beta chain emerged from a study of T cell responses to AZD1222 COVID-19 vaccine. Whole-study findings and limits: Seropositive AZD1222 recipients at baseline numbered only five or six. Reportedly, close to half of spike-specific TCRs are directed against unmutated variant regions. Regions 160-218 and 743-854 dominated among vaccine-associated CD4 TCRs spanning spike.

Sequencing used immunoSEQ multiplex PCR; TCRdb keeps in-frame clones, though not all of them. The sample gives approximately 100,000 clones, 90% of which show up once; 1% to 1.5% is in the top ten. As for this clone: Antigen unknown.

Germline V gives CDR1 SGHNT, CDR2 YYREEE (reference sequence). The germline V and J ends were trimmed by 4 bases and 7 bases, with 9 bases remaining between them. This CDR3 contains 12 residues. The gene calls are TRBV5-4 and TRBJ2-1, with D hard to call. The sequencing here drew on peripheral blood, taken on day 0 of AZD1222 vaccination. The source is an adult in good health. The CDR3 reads CASSVDRNEQFF. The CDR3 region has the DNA TGTGCCAGCAGCGTCGACCGAAATGAGCAGTTCTTC.